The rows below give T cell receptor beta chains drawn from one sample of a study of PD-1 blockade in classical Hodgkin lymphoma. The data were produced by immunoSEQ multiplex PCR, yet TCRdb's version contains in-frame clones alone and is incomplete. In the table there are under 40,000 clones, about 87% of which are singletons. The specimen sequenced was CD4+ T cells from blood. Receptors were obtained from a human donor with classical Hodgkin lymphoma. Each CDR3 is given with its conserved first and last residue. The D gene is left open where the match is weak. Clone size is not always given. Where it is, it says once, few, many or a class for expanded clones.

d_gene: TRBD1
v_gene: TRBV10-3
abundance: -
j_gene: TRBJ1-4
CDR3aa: CAISEGGGEEKLFF
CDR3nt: TGTGCCATCAGTGAAGGAGGGGGCGAGGAAAAACTGTTTTTT

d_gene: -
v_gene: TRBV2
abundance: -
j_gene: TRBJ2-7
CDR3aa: CASSYTGYEQYF
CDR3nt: TGTGCCAGCAGCTACACAGGGTACGAGCAGTACTTC

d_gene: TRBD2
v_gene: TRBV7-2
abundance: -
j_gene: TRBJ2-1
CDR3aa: CASSLALTSGTRPEHNEQFF
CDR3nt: TGTGCCAGCAGCTTAGCACTTACTAGCGGGACGAGACCGGAGCACAATGAGCAGTTCTTC

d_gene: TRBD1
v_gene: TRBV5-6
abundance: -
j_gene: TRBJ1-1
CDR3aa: CASSFMDRGPSGEAFF
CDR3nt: TGTGCCAGCAGCTTCATGGACAGGGGACCCTCGGGTGAAGCTTTCTTT

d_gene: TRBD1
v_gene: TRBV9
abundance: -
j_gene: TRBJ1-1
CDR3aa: CASSAQGARMNTEAFF
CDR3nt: TGTGCCAGCAGCGCCCAGGGGGCCCGAATGAACACTGAAGCTTTCTTT

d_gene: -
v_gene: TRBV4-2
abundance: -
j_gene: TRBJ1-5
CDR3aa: CASSQEGGGHQPQHF
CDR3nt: TGTGCCAGCAGCCAAGAGGGGGGGGGCCACCAGCCCCAGCATTTT

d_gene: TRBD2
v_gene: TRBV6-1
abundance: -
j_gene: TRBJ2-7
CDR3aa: CASRSIAGRRYEQYF
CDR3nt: TGTGCCAGCAGGAGCATAGCGGGCCGTCGCTACGAGCAGTACTTC

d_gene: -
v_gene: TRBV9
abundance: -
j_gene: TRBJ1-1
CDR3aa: CASSPTLKNTEAFF
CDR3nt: TGTGCCAGCAGCCCCACACTGAAGAACACTGAAGCTTTCTTT

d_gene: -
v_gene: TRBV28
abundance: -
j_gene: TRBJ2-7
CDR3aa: CASSRLLLPYEQYF
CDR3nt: TGTGCCAGCAGTCGACTTCTCCTTCCCTACGAGCAGTACTTC

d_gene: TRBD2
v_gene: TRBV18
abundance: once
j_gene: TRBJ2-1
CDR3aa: CASSPRREGLDEQFF
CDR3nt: TGTGCCAGCTCACCACGGCGGGAGGGCCTTGATGAGCAGTTCTTC

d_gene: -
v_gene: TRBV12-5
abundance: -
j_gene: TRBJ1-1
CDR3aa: CASGLEGNTEAFF
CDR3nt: TGTGCTAGTGGTTTGGAAGGGAACACTGAAGCTTTCTTT

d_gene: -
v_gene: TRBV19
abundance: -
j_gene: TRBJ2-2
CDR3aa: CASSLSRGTGELFF
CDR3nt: TGTGCCAGTAGTCTCTCGAGGGGCACCGGGGAGCTGTTTTTT

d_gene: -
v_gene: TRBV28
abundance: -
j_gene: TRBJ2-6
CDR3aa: CASSRLRGPGANVLTF
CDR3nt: TGTGCCAGCAGTCGACTCCGGGGGCCTGGGGCCAACGTCCTGACTTTC

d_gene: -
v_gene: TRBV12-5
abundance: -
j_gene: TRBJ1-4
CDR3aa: CASGLGQVNEKLFF
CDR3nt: TGTGCTAGTGGTTTGGGACAGGTAAATGAAAAACTGTTTTTT

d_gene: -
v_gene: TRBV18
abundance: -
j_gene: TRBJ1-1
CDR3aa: CASSPVAGTEAFF
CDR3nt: TGTGCCAGCTCACCGGTAGCCGGCACTGAAGCTTTCTTT

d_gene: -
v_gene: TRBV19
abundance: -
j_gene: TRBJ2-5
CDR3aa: CASKKWASAQETQYF
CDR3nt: TGTGCCAGTAAAAAGTGGGCTAGCGCCCAAGAGACCCAGTACTTC

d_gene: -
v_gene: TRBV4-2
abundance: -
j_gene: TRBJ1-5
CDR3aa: CASSQEGPLLYSNQPQHF
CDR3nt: TGTGCCAGCAGCCAAGAGGGACCGTTACTATATAGCAATCAGCCCCAGCATTTT

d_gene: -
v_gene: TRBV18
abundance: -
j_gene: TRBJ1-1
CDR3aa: CASSPAYEGRTEAFF
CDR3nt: TGTGCCAGCTCACCGGCTTACGAGGGCCGGACTGAAGCTTTCTTT

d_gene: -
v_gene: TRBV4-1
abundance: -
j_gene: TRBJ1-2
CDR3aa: CASSQEVSRNYGYTF
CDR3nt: TGCGCCAGCAGCCAAGAGGTCTCTCGGAACTATGGCTACACCTTC

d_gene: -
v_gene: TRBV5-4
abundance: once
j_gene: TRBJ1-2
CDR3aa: CASSLGWGGDYGYTF
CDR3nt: TGTGCCAGCAGCTTGGGTTGGGGTGGGGACTATGGCTACACCTTC

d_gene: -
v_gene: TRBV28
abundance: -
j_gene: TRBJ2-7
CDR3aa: CASSSPGQGGYEQYF
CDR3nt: TGTGCCAGCAGCAGTCCCGGACAGGGAGGGTACGAGCAGTACTTC

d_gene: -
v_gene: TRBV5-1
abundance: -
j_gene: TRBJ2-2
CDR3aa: CASREGGLSAGELFF
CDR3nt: TGCGCCAGCAGGGAGGGGGGCCTAAGTGCCGGGGAGCTGTTTTTT

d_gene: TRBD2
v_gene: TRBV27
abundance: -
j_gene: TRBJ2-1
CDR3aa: CASSYQRGSNSYNEQFF
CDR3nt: TGTGCCAGCAGTTACCAGCGGGGGAGTAACTCCTACAATGAGCAGTTCTTC

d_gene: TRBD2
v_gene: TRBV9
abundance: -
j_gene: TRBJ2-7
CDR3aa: CASSAGTRSSYEQYF
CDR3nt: TGTGCCAGCAGCGCTGGGACTAGGAGCTCCTACGAGCAGTACTTC